The 26 T cell receptor beta chains in this list originate from one sample, sequenced in a study of shared clonotypes between healthy human individuals. Only in-frame clones appear in the TCRdb table, and some are missing; sequencing was by immunoSEQ multiplex PCR. Among 2 million to 2.5 million clones listed, approximately 93% were seen once. Sequencing used naive CD4+ T cells from PBMCs. The subset was: CD45RA+ positively selected. The receptors shown here come from a young man in good health. Some clones in this sample may be carry-over from other donors' samples.

The chain combines TRBV9 with TRBJ2-7; no clear D gene. V gave up 4 bases and J gave up 1 base, with 9 bases separating them. Germline CDR1 is SGDLS and CDR2 is YYNGEE. This CDR3 contains 13 residues. CDR3 amino acids: CASSPDPSYEQYF. CDR3 bases: TGTGCCAGCAGCCCGGACCCTTCCTACGAGCAGTACTTC.

J is TRBJ1-5 and V is TRBV6-5; D is uncertain. V was shortened by 0 bases and J by 7 bases, with 13 bases between the two germline ends. This CDR3 spans 15 amino acids. The germline V gene has CDR1 MNHEY and CDR2 SVGAGI. The CDR3 DNA follows: TGTGCCAGCAGTTACTCCGGCTCTTTGGGGCAGCCCCAGCATTTT. It translates to CASSYSGSLGQPQHF.

The V gene is TRBV5-1, the J gene TRBJ2-7; D is perhaps TRBD2 (6 bases). The V gene's germline CDR1 is SGHRS and CDR2 YFSETQ. The CDR3 has 18 residues. Trimming stripped 0 bases from V and 0 bases from J, with 19 bases between. Written as DNA, the CDR3 is TGCGCCAGCAGCTTGGCCTTTGGGACTTCACTTCTCTCCTACGAGCAGTACTTC. Its translation: CASSLAFGTSLLSYEQYF.

This clone has just one count. The V call is TRBV27, the J call TRBJ2-7; 7 positions agree with TRBD1. Germline trimming cut 2 bases from V and 4 bases from J; bases unmatched to any gene: 5. Germline values: CDR1 MNHEY, CDR2 SMNVEV (reference sequence). The CDR3 is 14 amino acids. CDR3 protein: CASSLKGAKYEQYF. The CDR3 coding sequence is TGTGCCAGCAGTTTAAAGGGGGCAAAGTACGAGCAGTACTTC.

The chain recombines TRBV27 with TRBJ2-7, with TRBD1 matching 9 bases. Germline values: CDR1 MNHEY, CDR2 SMNVEV (reference sequence). This CDR3 region has 16 residues. V trimming: 10 bases; J trimming: 2 bases; junction bases outside the gene matches: 15. The CDR3 reads CAIPPTSGQGPYEQYF. The DNA of the CDR3 is TGTGCCATCCCTCCAACGTCAGGACAGGGGCCCTACGAGCAGTACTTC.

For this clone: Its ends do not fully match the called genes, so a read error is possible. CDR3 residues: CSVEAFSSYNGQFF. For the CDR3, the DNA is TGCAGCGTTGAGGCGTTTAGCTCCTACAATGGGCAGTTCTTC. This chain connects TRBV29-1 to TRBJ2-1; D is uncertain. The CDR3 runs to 14 residues. Germline V CDR1 and CDR2: SQVTM, ANQGSEA.

The CDR3 loop is CASSMGGARWYGYTF. The CDR3 nucleotides are TGTGCCAGCAGCATGGGGGGGGCACGGTGGTATGGCTACACCTTC. V usage is TRBV11-2 and J usage is TRBJ1-2, with D possibly TRBD1 on 6 matching bases. Germline V lookup: CDR1 SGHAT, CDR2 FQNNGV. The CDR3 has 15 amino acids. Trimming stripped 5 bases from V and 5 bases from J, with 18 bases between.

The chain combines TRBV5-1 with TRBJ2-5, with D possibly matching TRBD2 (5 bases). CDR1 and CDR2 from the germline V gene are SGHRS and YFSETQ. V lost 7 bases to trimming and J lost 7 bases, with 14 bases between them. The CDR3 sequence is 12 residues long. The CDR3 is CASYTDRGTQYF. The CDR3 DNA sequence: TGCGCCAGCTACACCGATCGGGGGACCCAGTACTTC.

CDR3 sequence reads: CASSPQGGFQETQYF. CDR3 sequence (DNA): TGTGCCAGCAGTCCCCAGGGAGGGTTCCAAGAGACCCAGTACTTC. The chain employs TRBV28 and TRBJ2-5; 7 nucleotides match TRBD2. CDR3 length equals 15 residues. V shed 5 bases and J 1 base; nucleotides not matched to a gene: 7. CDR1 is MDHEN, CDR2 SYDVKM, per germline. Full variable domain (rest looked up from reference TRBV28 and TRBJ2-5): DVKVTQSSRYLVKRTGEKVFLECVQDMDHENMFWYRQDPGLGLRLIYFSYDVKMKEKGDIPEGYSVSREKKERFSLILESASTNQTSMYLCASSPQGGFQETQYFGPGTRLLVL.

The J gene is TRBJ1-1, the V gene TRBV6-1; TRBD1 agrees at 10 bases. In germline, CDR1 is MNHNS, CDR2 SASEGT. V was pared by 4 bases and J by 9 bases, with 8 bases of the junction left unmatched. CDR3 length: 14 amino acids. CDR3 bases: TGTGCCAGCAGTGCCCCCGGACAGGGGGTAAAAGCTTTCTTT. Its translation is CASSAPGQGVKAFF.

The chain is built from TRBV15 and TRBJ1-5, with 12 positions matching TRBD1. This CDR3 region has 16 residues. Germline V gives CDR1 LNHNV, CDR2 YYDKDF (reference sequence). V was pared by 2 bases and J by 5 bases, with 4 bases of the junction left unmatched. CDR3 bases: TGTGCCACCAGCAGAACGGGACAGGGGGCCTATCAGCCCCAGCATTTT. Protein: CATSRTGQGAYQPQHF.

CDR3 bases: TGTGCCAGCAGCCAAGGAAGGGGGCCGGGAGAAACTGAAGCTTTCTTT. As protein: CASSQGRGPGETEAFF. This chain connects TRBV7-9 to TRBJ1-1; 7 nucleotides line up with TRBD1. From germline, CDR1 is SEHNR and CDR2 FQNEAQ (reference sequence). J gave up 5 bases and V 5 bases, and 14 bases lay outside the gene matches. The CDR3 spans 16 residues.

The chain has TRBV5-1 and TRBJ1-3, with D perhaps matching TRBD1 (5 bases). The CDR3 has 16 amino acids. The germline V gene has CDR1 SGHRS and CDR2 YFSETQ. Between the trimmed V and J ends, which lost 4 bases and 2 bases, there was a span of 16 bases. CDR3: CASSLSGLRAGNTIYF. DNA of the CDR3: TGCGCCAGCAGCCTGTCGGGGCTGAGGGCTGGAAACACCATATATTTT.

Of note for this clone: Within the sample, other DNA sequences also encode this same CDR3. The J gene is TRBJ2-1, the V gene TRBV5-8; D might be TRBD2 (5 bases). The germline CDR1 and CDR2 sequences are SGHTS and YDEGEE. V was shortened by 0 bases and J by 4 bases, with 8 bases between the two germline ends. This CDR3 is 14 amino acids long. In DNA, the CDR3 is TGTGCCAGCAGCTTGGGGGAGAAGTACAATGAGCAGTTCTTC. This codes for CASSLGEKYNEQFF.

This chain links TRBV6-1 with TRBJ2-4; 7 bases are a match to TRBD1. This CDR3 comprises 13 residues. The germline CDR1 and CDR2 sequences are MNHNS and SASEGT. J gave up 0 bases and V 11 bases, and 4 bases lay outside the gene matches. CDR3 in amino acids: CAAGTVAKNIQYF. CDR3 in DNA: TGTGCCGCCGGGACAGTAGCCAAAAACATTCAGTACTTC.

V is TRBV7-9 and J is TRBJ1-1, with D possibly being TRBD1 (5 bases). Trimming shortened V by 4 bases and J by 1 base, and 10 bases separated the two germline ends. Germline V gene sequence: CDR1 SEHNR, CDR2 FQNEAQ (reference sequence). This CDR3 region has 14 residues. The CDR3 loop is CASSYNRGNTEAFF. The CDR3 DNA sequence: TGTGCCAGCAGCTACAATAGGGGGAACACTGAAGCTTTCTTT.

The chain combines TRBV19 with TRBJ2-6; D gene uncertain. V was shortened by 9 bases and J by 0 bases, with 24 bases between the two germline ends. The germline V gene encodes CDR1 LNHDA and CDR2 SQIVND (reference sequence). The CDR3 consists of 19 residues. CDR3 sequence: CASNLRPSGFGSGANVLTF. DNA for the CDR3: TGTGCCAGCAATCTGCGGCCCAGTGGTTTCGGCTCTGGGGCCAACGTCCTGACTTTC.

In this sample, this clone turned up a few times. The chain uses TRBV11-2 and TRBJ2-7; D is possibly TRBD1 (5 bases). CDR1 and CDR2 (germline): SGHAT, FQNNGV. The CDR3 consists of 13 residues. V lost 5 bases to trimming and J lost 1 base, with 9 bases between them. CDR3 loop: CASSTRQSYEQYF. The DNA of the CDR3 is TGTGCCAGCAGCACCCGACAGTCCTACGAGCAGTACTTC.

The rearrangement uses TRBV2 and TRBJ2-1; either TRBD1 or TRBD2 may fit D (5 bases each). Looked up from germline, CDR1 is SNHLY and CDR2 is FYNNEI. The CDR3 covers 12 residues. V was pared by 6 bases and J by 8 bases, with 11 bases between. This CDR3 is CASRGTTHEQFF. The CDR3 DNA reads TGTGCCAGCAGAGGGACCACTCATGAGCAGTTCTTC. Full variable domain (rest looked up from reference TRBV2 and TRBJ2-1): EPEVTQTPSHQVTQMGQEVILRCVPISNHLYFYWYRQILGQKVEFLVSFYNNEISEKSEIFDDQFSVERPDGSNFTLKIRSTKLEDSAMYFCASRGTTHEQFFGPGTRLTVL.

DNA of the CDR3: TGTGCCAGTAGTGCTGGATGGAGGGGTGGTTCCCCGCATTTT. Translating gives CASSAGWRGGSPHF. The gene calls are TRBV19 and TRBJ1-5, with D perhaps matching TRBD1 (5 bases). V shed 5 bases and J shed 15 bases, with 23 bases lying between them. CDR3 length equals 14 residues. Looked up from germline, CDR1 is LNHDA and CDR2 is SQIVND (reference sequence). Complete variable domain (other parts from reference TRBV19 and TRBJ1-5): DGGITQSPKYLFRKEGQNVTLSCEQNLNHDAMYWYRQDPGQGLRLIYYSQIVNDFQKGDIAEGYSVSREKKESFPLTVTSAQKNPTAFYLCASSAGWRGGSPHFGDGTRLSIL.

The J gene is TRBJ1-1, the V gene TRBV5-1; D is ambiguous. The CDR3 has 14 residues. Germline CDR1 is SGHRS and CDR2 is YFSETQ. Trimming took off 4 bases at V and 2 bases at J, with 12 bases between the two ends. CDR3 sequence: CASSVDPTNTEAFF. CDR3 nucleotide sequence: TGCGCCAGCAGCGTGGACCCCACAAACACTGAAGCTTTCTTT.

The CDR3 protein is CASSVTNSGANVLTF. In DNA, the CDR3 is TGTGCCAGCTCAGTCACAAACTCTGGGGCCAACGTCCTGACTTTC. The chain employs TRBV18 and TRBJ2-6; D gene unclear. The V gene lost 5 bases and the J gene lost 0 bases, with 8 bases spanning the gap. The V gene's germline CDR1 is KGHSH and CDR2 LQKENI. This CDR3 region has 15 residues.

The gene calls are TRBV27 and TRBJ1-4; a weak D match, TRBD1 (5 bases). Germline CDR1 MNHEY, CDR2 SMNVEV (reference sequence). The CDR3 has 15 residues. Trimming removed 4 bases from V and 5 bases from J, with 14 bases in between. This CDR3 reads CASSSNRLQNEKLFF. The CDR3 DNA is TGTGCCAGCAGTTCGAACAGGCTCCAGAATGAAAAACTGTTTTTT. The whole variable domain, remainder taken from reference TRBV27 and TRBJ1-4, is EAQVTQNPRYLITVTGKKLTVTCSQNMNHEYMSWYRQDPGLGLRQIYYSMNVEVTDKGDVPEGYKVSRKEKRNFPLILESPSPNQTSLYFCASSSNRLQNEKLFFGSGTQLSVL.

V gene TRBV18 combines with J gene TRBJ2-1; perhaps D is TRBD1 or TRBD2 (5 bases each). V was pared by 4 bases and J by 8 bases, with 12 bases between. This CDR3 contains 13 residues. In germline, CDR1 is KGHSH, CDR2 LQKENI. The CDR3 region is CASSRSGSDEQFF. Here the CDR3 DNA reads TGTGCCAGCTCACGATCAGGGAGCGATGAGCAGTTCTTC.

The rearrangement uses TRBV5-5 and TRBJ2-7; D not resolved. This CDR3 has 11 residues. Deletions cut 1 base from V and 2 bases from J, with 1 base between. Per the germline V gene, CDR1 is SGHKS and CDR2 is YYEKEE (reference sequence). CDR3 amino acids: CASSLPYEQYF. The CDR3 region has the DNA TGTGCCAGCAGCTTGCCCTACGAGCAGTACTTC.

For this clone: The same CDR3 arises from other DNA sequences in this sample as well. V gene TRBV28 combines with J gene TRBJ2-7, with no clear D. Trimming removed 3 bases at V and 0 bases at J, with 3 bases between. Germline lookup yields CDR1 MDHEN and CDR2 SYDVKM. CDR3 length: 12 residues. The CDR3 DNA sequence: TGTGCCAGCAGTTTTAGCTCCTACGAGCAGTACTTC. Its translation: CASSFSSYEQYF.